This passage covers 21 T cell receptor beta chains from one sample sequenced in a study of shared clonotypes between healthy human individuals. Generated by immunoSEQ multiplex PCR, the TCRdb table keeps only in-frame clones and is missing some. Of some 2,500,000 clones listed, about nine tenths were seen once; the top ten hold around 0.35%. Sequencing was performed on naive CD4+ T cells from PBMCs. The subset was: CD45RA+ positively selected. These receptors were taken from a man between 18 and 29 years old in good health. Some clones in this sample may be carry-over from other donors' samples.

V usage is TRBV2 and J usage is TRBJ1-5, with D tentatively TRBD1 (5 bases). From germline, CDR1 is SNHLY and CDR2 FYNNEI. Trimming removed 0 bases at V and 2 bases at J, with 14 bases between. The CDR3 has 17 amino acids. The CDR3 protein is CASSEALPGQGNQPQHF. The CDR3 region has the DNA TGTGCCAGCAGTGAAGCGCTTCCAGGGCAGGGCAATCAGCCCCAGCATTTT. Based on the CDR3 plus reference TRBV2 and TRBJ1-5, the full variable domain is EPEVTQTPSHQVTQMGQEVILRCVPISNHLYFYWYRQILGQKVEFLVSFYNNEISEKSEIFDDQFSVERPDGSNFTLKIRSTKLEDSAMYFCASSEALPGQGNQPQHFGDGTRLSIL.

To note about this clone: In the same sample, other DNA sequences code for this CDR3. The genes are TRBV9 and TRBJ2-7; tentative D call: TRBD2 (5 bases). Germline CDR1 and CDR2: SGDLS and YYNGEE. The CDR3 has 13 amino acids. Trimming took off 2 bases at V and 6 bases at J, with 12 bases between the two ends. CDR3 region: CASSVGGGSEQYF. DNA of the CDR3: TGTGCCAGCAGCGTTGGCGGCGGGTCCGAGCAGTACTTC.

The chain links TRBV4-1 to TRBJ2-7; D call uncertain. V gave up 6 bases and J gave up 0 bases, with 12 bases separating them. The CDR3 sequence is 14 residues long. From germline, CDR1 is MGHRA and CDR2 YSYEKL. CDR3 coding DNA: TGCGCCAGCAGTCCAGCGCCTAGCTCCTACGAGCAGTACTTC. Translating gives CASSPAPSSYEQYF.

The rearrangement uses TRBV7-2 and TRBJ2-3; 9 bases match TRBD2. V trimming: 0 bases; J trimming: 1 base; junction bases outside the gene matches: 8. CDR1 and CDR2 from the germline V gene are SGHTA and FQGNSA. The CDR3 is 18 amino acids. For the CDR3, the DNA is TGTGCCAGCAGCTTAGCGCCTTCCGCGGGAGGGGGCACAGATACGCAGTATTTT. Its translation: CASSLAPSAGGGTDTQYF. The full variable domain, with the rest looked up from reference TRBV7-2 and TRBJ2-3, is GAGVSQSPSNKVTEKGKDVELRCDPISGHTALYWYRQSLGQGLEFLIYFQGNSAPDKSGLPSDRFSAERTGGSVSTLTIQRTQQEDSAVYLCASSLAPSAGGGTDTQYFGPGTRLTVL.

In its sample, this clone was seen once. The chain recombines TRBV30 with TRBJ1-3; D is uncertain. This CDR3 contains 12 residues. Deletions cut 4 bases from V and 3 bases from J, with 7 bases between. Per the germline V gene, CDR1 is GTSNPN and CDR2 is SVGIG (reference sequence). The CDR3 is CAWTEGGNTIYF. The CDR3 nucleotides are TGTGCCTGGACTGAGGGTGGAAACACCATATATTTT.

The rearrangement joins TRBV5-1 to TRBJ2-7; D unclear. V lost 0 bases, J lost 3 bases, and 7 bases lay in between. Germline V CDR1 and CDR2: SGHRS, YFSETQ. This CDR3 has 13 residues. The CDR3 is CASSLVSVYEQYF. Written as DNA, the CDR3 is TGCGCCAGCAGCTTGGTGTCGGTCTACGAGCAGTACTTC.

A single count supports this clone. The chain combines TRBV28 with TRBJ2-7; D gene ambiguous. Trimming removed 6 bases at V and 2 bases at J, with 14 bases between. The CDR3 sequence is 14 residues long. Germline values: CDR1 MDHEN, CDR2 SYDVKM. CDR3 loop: CASSPLGRPYEQYF. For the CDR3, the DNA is TGTGCCAGCAGCCCCCTCGGGCGGCCCTACGAGCAGTACTTC.

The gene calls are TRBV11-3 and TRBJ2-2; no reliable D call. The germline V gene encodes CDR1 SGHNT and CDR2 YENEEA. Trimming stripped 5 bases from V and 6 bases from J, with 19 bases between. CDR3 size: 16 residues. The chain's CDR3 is CASSPRQGRFSGELFF. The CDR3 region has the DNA TGTGCCAGCAGCCCCCGACAAGGGCGTTTTTCCGGGGAGCTGTTTTTT.

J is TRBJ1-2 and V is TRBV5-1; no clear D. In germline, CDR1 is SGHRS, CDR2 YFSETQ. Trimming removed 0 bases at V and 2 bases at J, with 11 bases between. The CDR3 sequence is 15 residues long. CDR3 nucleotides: TGCGCCAGCAGCTTGGCCCCCGGACGGAACTATGGCTACACCTTC. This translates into CASSLAPGRNYGYTF.

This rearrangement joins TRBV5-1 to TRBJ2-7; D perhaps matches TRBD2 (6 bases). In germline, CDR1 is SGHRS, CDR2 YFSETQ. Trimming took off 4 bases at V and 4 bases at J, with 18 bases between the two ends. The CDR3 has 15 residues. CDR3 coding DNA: TGCGCCAGCAGCCCGGATTTCGGGACTGCGTACGAGCAGTACTTC. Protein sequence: CASSPDFGTAYEQYF.

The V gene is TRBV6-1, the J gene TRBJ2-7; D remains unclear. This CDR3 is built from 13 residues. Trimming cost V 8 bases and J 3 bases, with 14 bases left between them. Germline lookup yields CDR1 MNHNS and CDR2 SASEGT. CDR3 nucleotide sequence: TGTGCCAGCGGCGAGTACCCCCTCTACGAGCAGTACTTC. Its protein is CASGEYPLYEQYF.

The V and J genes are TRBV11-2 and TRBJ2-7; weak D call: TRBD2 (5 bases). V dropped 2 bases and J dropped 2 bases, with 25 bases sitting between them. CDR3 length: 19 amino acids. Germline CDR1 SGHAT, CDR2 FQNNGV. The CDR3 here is CASSLRLLPGSFQPYEQYF. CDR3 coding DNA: TGTGCCAGCAGCTTACGCCTTTTGCCTGGGAGTTTTCAGCCCTACGAGCAGTACTTC.

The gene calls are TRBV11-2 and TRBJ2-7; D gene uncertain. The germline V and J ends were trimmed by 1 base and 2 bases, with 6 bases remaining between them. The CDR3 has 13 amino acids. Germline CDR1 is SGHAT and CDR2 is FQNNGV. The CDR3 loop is CASSLAAPYEQYF. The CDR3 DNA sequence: TGTGCCAGCAGCTTAGCGGCCCCCTACGAGCAGTACTTC. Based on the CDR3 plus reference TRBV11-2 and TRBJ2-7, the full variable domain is EAGVAQSPRYKIIEKRQSVAFWCNPISGHATLYWYQQILGQGPKLLIQFQNNGVVDDSQLPKDRFSAERLKGVDSTLKIQPAKLEDSAVYLCASSLAAPYEQYFGPGTRLTVT.

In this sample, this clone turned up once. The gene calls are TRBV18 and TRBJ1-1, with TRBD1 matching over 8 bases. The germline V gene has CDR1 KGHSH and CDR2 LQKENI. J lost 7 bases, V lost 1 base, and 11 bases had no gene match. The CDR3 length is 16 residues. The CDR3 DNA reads TGTGCCAGCTCACCACTAAGGACAGGGTACGTGGATGAAGCTTTCTTT. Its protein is CASSPLRTGYVDEAFF.

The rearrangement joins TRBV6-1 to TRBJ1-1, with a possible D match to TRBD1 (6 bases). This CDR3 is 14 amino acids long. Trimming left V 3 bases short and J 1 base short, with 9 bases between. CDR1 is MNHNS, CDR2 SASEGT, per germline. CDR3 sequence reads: CASSDRTANTEAFF. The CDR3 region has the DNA TGTGCCAGCAGTGACAGGACAGCGAACACTGAAGCTTTCTTT.

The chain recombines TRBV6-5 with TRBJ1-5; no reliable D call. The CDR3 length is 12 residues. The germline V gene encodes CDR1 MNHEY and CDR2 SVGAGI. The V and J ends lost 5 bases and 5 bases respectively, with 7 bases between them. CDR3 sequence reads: CASSNWDQPQHF. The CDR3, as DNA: TGTGCCAGCAGTAACTGGGATCAGCCCCAGCATTTT.

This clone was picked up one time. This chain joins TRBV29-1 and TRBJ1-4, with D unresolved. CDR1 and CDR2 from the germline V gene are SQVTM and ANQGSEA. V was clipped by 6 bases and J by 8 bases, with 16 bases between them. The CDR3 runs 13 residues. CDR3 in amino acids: CSVYRPLGEKLFF. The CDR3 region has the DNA TGCAGCGTGTACCGGCCTCTGGGGGAAAAACTGTTTTTT.

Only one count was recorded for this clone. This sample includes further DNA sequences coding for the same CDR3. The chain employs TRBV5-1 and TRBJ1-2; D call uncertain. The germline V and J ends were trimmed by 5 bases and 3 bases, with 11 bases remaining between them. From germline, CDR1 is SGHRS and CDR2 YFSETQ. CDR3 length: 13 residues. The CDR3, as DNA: TGCGCCAGCAGTCTGCGGGGAGACTATGGCTACACCTTC. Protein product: CASSLRGDYGYTF.

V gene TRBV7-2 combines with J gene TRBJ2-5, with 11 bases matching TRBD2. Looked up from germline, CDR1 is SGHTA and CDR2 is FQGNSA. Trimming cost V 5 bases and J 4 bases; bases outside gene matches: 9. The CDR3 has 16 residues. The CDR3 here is CASSLLLAGEVETQYF. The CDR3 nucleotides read TGTGCCAGCAGCCTCTTACTAGCGGGAGAAGTAGAGACCCAGTACTTC.

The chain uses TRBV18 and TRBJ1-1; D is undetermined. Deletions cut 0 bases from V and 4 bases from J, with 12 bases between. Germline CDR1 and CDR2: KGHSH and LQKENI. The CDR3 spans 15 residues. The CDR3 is CASSPPGRPGTEAFF. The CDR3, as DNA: TGTGCCAGCTCACCACCGGGCAGGCCGGGCACTGAAGCTTTCTTT.

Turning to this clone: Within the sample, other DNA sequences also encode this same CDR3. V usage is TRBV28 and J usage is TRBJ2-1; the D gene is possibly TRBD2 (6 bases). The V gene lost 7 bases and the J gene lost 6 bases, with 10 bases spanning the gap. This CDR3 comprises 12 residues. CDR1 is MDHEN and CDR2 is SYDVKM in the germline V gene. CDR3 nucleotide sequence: TGTGCCAGCAACGGGAGAGGCAATGAGCAGTTCTTC. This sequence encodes CASNGRGNEQFF.